This T cell receptor beta chain was recovered during a study of blood T cells in healthy people across ages. Regarding the study as a whole: From one million sequenced T cells, diversity estimates were lower bounds.

A second about 7 to 11 cycle PCR used barcoded and J-beta primers. TCRdb used MiXCR to reprocess the 5' RACE reads, holding one entry per CDR3 protein. The sample has approximately 800,000 distinct CDR3 sequences; 58% are singletons. The study recruited healthy Caucasian donors from Russia who were aged about 6 to 90. Per-sample PBMC isolation yielded at least 6.5 million cells. Per sample, extraction of total RNA gave at least 5.5 micrograms in every case. The germline V gene has CDR1 LGHNA and CDR2 YSLEER. The CDR3 has 18 amino acids. Trimming removed 0 bases at V and 5 bases at J, with 20 bases between. This clonotype appeared once. What it binds is unknown.

The chain uses TRBV4-3 and TRBJ2-1; D is possibly TRBD2 (5 bases). This clonotype was sampled from a man aged 30-40 years in good health. Sequencing input: blood. CDR3 sequence: CASSQELSRGFNHNEQFF. The CDR3 DNA sequence: TGCGCCAGCAGCCAAGAGTTGAGCCGGGGTTTCAACCACAATGAGCAGTTCTTC.